This TCR beta chain originates from a study of blood T cell repertoires in COVID-19. This CDR3 is 16 amino acids long. The germline CDR1 and CDR2 sequences are LNHDA and SQIVND (reference sequence). V was cut by 5 bases and J by 1 base, with 17 bases left in between. Only in-frame clones appear in the TCRdb table, and some are missing; sequencing was by immunoSEQ multiplex PCR. The repertoire includes 150,000 to 200,000 clones, about 90% of them detected once, and roughly 1.2% sits in the top ten. The sequence was collected from a human donor with acute COVID-19. The donor label of this sample is uncertain. The rearrangement uses TRBV19 and TRBJ1-1, with D possibly being TRBD1 (5 bases). The sequencing sample was made of PBMCs or T cells enriched from blood (not recorded which). DNA of the CDR3: TGTGCCAGTAGTCTGGGGGGGGAGAGGACGAACACTGAAGCTTTCTTT. Encoded protein: CASSLGGERTNTEAFF.